This T cell receptor (beta chain) was profiled in a study of T cell responses to AZD1222 COVID-19 vaccine. This clone was recorded a few times. Its antigen is as yet unknown. The germline V and J ends were trimmed by 0 bases and 6 bases, with 15 bases remaining between them. Per the germline V gene, CDR1 is MGHRA and CDR2 is YSYEKL. This CDR3 is built from 16 residues. Sequencing used immunoSEQ multiplex PCR; TCRdb keeps in-frame clones, though not all of them. The data show tens of thousands of clones, roughly 93% seen once. Study findings and constraints: Vaccination with two AZD1222 doses was followed by a rise in Spike-specific TCR breadth and depth.

This TCR derives from an adult in good health. This specimen was peripheral blood, taken on day 0 of AZD1222 vaccination. This chain connects TRBV4-1 to TRBJ1-5, with D unclear. Here the CDR3 reads CASSQDHERFGQPQHF. The DNA for the CDR3 is TGCGCCAGCAGCCAAGATCATGAGAGGTTTGGTCAGCCCCAGCATTTT.